The 9 T cell receptor beta chains presented below share a single source sample, sequenced in a study of shared clonotypes between healthy human individuals. Profiling relied on immunoSEQ multiplex PCR, and the TCRdb table lists in-frame clones only, not all of them. This table holds approximately 2.5 million clones, 90% to 95% found once. What was sequenced was naive CD4+ T cells sorted from blood. The subset here: CD45RA+ positively selected. The receptors stem from a young man in good health.

Note on this clone: Other nucleotide sequences in the sample specify the same CDR3. The J gene is TRBJ1-1, the V gene TRBV30; D is undetermined. Looked up from germline, CDR1 is GTSNPN and CDR2 is SVGIG (reference sequence). The CDR3 length is 11 residues. V was shortened by 2 bases and J by 3 bases, with 4 bases between the two germline ends. Written as DNA, the CDR3 is TGTGCCTGGAGTAGGGACACTGAAGCTTTCTTT. Its translation is CAWSRDTEAFF.

This clone occurred a few times. The chain carries TRBV7-9 and TRBJ1-6; a possible D gene is TRBD1 (6 bases). Trimming took off 4 bases at V and 6 bases at J, with 13 bases between the two ends. There are 15 residues in the CDR3. CDR1 is SEHNR, CDR2 FQNEAQ, per germline (reference sequence). CDR3 protein: CASSSSGHGNSPLHF. For the CDR3, the DNA is TGTGCCAGCAGCTCATCGGGACACGGTAATTCACCCCTCCACTTT. Full variable domain (rest looked up from reference TRBV7-9 and TRBJ1-6): DTGVSQNPRHKITKRGQNVTFRCDPISEHNRLYWYRQTLGQGPEFLTYFQNEAQLEKSRLLSDRFSAERPKGSFSTLEIQRTEQGDSAMYLCASSSSGHGNSPLHFGNGTRLTVT.

The chain joins TRBV18 to TRBJ1-2; D ambiguous. This CDR3 is 15 amino acids long. The germline V and J ends were trimmed by 3 bases and 5 bases, with 16 bases remaining between them. In germline, CDR1 is KGHSH, CDR2 LQKENI. The CDR3 reads CASSPPVFGEYGYTF. Here the CDR3 DNA reads TGTGCCAGCTCACCCCCGGTTTTTGGAGAGTATGGCTACACCTTC.

This clone was seen once. The chain couples TRBV5-1 to TRBJ2-1; TRBD2 matches at 13 bases. CDR1 and CDR2 from the germline V gene are SGHRS and YFSETQ. V lost 0 bases to trimming and J lost 10 bases; unmatched junction nucleotides: 4. The CDR3 runs to 15 residues. CDR3 nucleotides: TGCGCCAGCAGCTTGGGACTAGCGGGGGGCCGGGAGCAGTTCTTC. Protein product: CASSLGLAGGREQFF.

The chain has TRBV7-8 and TRBJ1-3; D is possibly TRBD1 (5 bases). Between the trimmed V and J ends, which lost 6 bases and 2 bases, there was a span of 20 bases. The CDR3 has 17 amino acids. Germline assignment: CDR1 SGHVS and CDR2 FQNEAQ. DNA for the CDR3: TGTGCCAGCAGACAAGTGGGCAGGGATCCCCCTGGAAACACCATATATTTT. This sequence encodes CASRQVGRDPPGNTIYF.

This sequence joins TRBV7-2 and TRBJ2-2; the D is unclear. There are 13 residues in the CDR3. CDR1 is SGHTA and CDR2 is FQGNSA in the germline V gene. V shed 8 bases and J shed 3 bases, with 10 bases lying between them. The CDR3 sequence is CASRPGYTGELFF. The CDR3 coding sequence is TGTGCCAGCCGACCCGGGTACACCGGGGAGCTGTTTTTT.

The J gene is TRBJ2-1, the V gene TRBV5-1, with 12 bases identical to TRBD1. The CDR3 covers 16 residues. Looked up from germline, CDR1 is SGHRS and CDR2 is YFSETQ. V lost 4 bases, J lost 8 bases, and 10 bases stayed unmatched. The CDR3 DNA is TGCGCCAGCAGCCGGGTGGGGACAGGGGGCGTCGATGAGCAGTTCTTC. Its protein product is CASSRVGTGGVDEQFF.

The V call is TRBV6-1, the J call TRBJ1-5; no reliable D call. The germline CDR1 and CDR2 sequences are MNHNS and SASEGT. Trimming pared 8 bases from V and 3 bases from J, leaving 8 bases between. This CDR3 region has 12 residues. CDR3: CASEALNQPQHF. The CDR3 nucleotides are TGTGCCAGCGAGGCGCTCAATCAGCCCCAGCATTTT.

This clone was observed a single time. The chain has TRBV28 and TRBJ2-3, with unresolved D. The germline V and J ends were trimmed by 3 bases and 5 bases, with 12 bases remaining between them. The length of the CDR3 is 14 residues. CDR1 and CDR2 (germline): MDHEN, SYDVKM. CDR3 coding DNA: TGTGCCAGCAGTTTCGCTGGACCTCGAGATACGCAGTATTTT. As protein: CASSFAGPRDTQYF.